What follows is one T cell receptor (beta chain) and its context. The CDR3 covers 15 residues. The ends lost 5 bases at V and 3 bases at J; junction bases unmatched: 7. Per the germline V gene, CDR1 is SGHDN and CDR2 is FVKESK. These data come from a study of blood T cell repertoires in COVID-19. About the study: T cells, B-cell-depleted T cells, or PBMCs provided the cDNA or gDNA that served as material.

Measured with immunoSEQ multiplex PCR; TCRdb has only the in-frame clones, and not every one. The table has 100,000 or so clones, 80% seen once; the top ten hold 15% to 20%. This TCR was recovered from a human donor in a cohort sampled during active COVID-19. V usage is TRBV14 and J usage is TRBJ2-7; 10 bases align to TRBD1. Sequencing was performed on peripheral blood. Here the CDR3 reads CASSTRDRGDYEQYF. CDR3 nucleotide sequence: TGTGCCAGCAGCACTCGGGACAGGGGTGACTACGAGCAGTACTTC.